This is a list of T cell receptor beta chains from one sample in a study of shared clonotypes between healthy human individuals. The protocol was immunoSEQ multiplex PCR, while the TCRdb copy is restricted to in-frame clones and leaves out a portion. The sample has approximately 2,300,000 clones; under 95% are singletons. Source material: naive CD4+ T cells from PBMCs. The receptor set was obtained from a man between 18 and 35 years old in good health. Some clones in this sample may be carry-over from other donors' samples. Each CDR3 is given with its conserved first and last residue. D genes are given only for firm matches. Clone size is not always given. Where it is, it says once, few, many or a class for expanded clones.

d_call: NA; j_call: TRBJ2-5; clone_size: NA; v_call: TRBV9; cdr3_nt: TGTGCCAGCAGCATAGCAGGAAACCAAGAGACCCAGTACTTC; cdr3_aa: CASSIAGNQETQYF
d_call: NA; j_call: TRBJ1-2; clone_size: NA; v_call: TRBV30; cdr3_nt: TGTGCCTGGAGTGCGAAGGGACCGGGGATATTGTACACCTTC; cdr3_aa: CAWSAKGPGILYTF
d_call: NA; j_call: TRBJ1-5; clone_size: NA; v_call: TRBV7-9; cdr3_nt: TGTGCCAGCAGCTCTTCGATTCATCAGCCCCAGCATTTT; cdr3_aa: CASSSSIHQPQHF
d_call: NA; j_call: TRBJ1-2; clone_size: NA; v_call: TRBV30; cdr3_nt: TGTGCCTGGAGGAAACCCGGGGGGGGAATCTCAGGCTACACCTTC; cdr3_aa: CAWRKPGGGISGYTF
d_call: NA; j_call: TRBJ1-4; clone_size: NA; v_call: TRBV10-1; cdr3_nt: TGCGCCAGCAGCACCGGGGGGGTAGGCGAAAAACTGTTTTTT; cdr3_aa: CASSTGGVGEKLFF
d_call: NA; j_call: TRBJ2-3; clone_size: NA; v_call: TRBV7-8; cdr3_nt: TGTGCCAGCAGCCCCCGCGAGGGTAGCACAGATACGCAGTATTTT; cdr3_aa: CASSPREGSTDTQYF
d_call: NA; j_call: TRBJ2-5; clone_size: NA; v_call: TRBV11-2; cdr3_nt: TGTGCCAGCAGCTTATTCCCCCAAGAGACCCAGTACTTC; cdr3_aa: CASSLFPQETQYF
d_call: NA; j_call: TRBJ2-7; clone_size: NA; v_call: TRBV5-6; cdr3_nt: TGTGCCAGCACTCTCACCGGGACAACCCTCTCCGAGCAGTACTTC; cdr3_aa: CASTLTGTTLSEQYF
d_call: NA; j_call: TRBJ2-7; clone_size: NA; v_call: TRBV30; cdr3_nt: TGTGCCTGGAGTGTTTTTGCAGGGCCTTCCTACGAGCAGTACTTC; cdr3_aa: CAWSVFAGPSYEQYF
d_call: NA; j_call: TRBJ1-1; clone_size: few; v_call: TRBV19; cdr3_nt: TGTGCCAGTACCGACCGATGGAGCAGGAACACTGAAGCTTTCTTT; cdr3_aa: CASTDRWSRNTEAFF
d_call: NA; j_call: TRBJ1-1; clone_size: NA; v_call: TRBV28; cdr3_nt: TGTGCCACCCTTAGGAGGCAGGGGAGACCGGGAACTGAAGCTTTCTTT; cdr3_aa: CATLRRQGRPGTEAFF
d_call: TRBD2; j_call: TRBJ2-1; clone_size: NA; v_call: TRBV15; cdr3_nt: TGTGCCACCAGCACCACTCCGTCTCCCCACGGGAGGGAAGAGCAGTTCTTC; cdr3_aa: CATSTTPSPHGREEQFF
d_call: NA; j_call: TRBJ1-2; clone_size: NA; v_call: TRBV6-5; cdr3_nt: TGTGCCAGCAGTCTGGTCAGGAACTATGGCTACACCTTC; cdr3_aa: CASSLVRNYGYTF
d_call: NA; j_call: TRBJ2-3; clone_size: NA; v_call: TRBV5-4; cdr3_nt: TGTGCCAGCAGCTTGGTGTACCAGGGAGGCACAGATACGCAGTATTTT; cdr3_aa: CASSLVYQGGTDTQYF
d_call: NA; j_call: TRBJ1-2; clone_size: NA; v_call: TRBV7-9; cdr3_nt: TGTGCCAGCAGCATAGACGGAGTCTATGGCTACACCTTC; cdr3_aa: CASSIDGVYGYTF